The T cell receptor beta chain under discussion was sequenced for a study of T-cell reconstitution after alpha-beta-depleted transplantation in children. V shed 4 bases and J shed 0 bases, with 13 bases lying between them. Germline V gives CDR1 SGHRS, CDR2 YFSETQ. CDR3 length: 15 residues. Preparation of the TCRbeta library used unique molecular identifiers. TCRdb passed the PCR reads through MiXCR, listing each CDR3 protein once. Among about 270,000 distinct CDR3 sequences listed, 9.9% were seen once. The chain recombines TRBV5-1 with TRBJ1-1; no firm D call. This clonotype was sampled from a human donor who donated a stem cell graft to a child with SCID. The material sequenced was PBMCs from the stem cell graft donor, taken from the stem cell graft. The CDR3 reads CASSPWTEMNTEAFF. In DNA form, the CDR3 reads TGCGCCAGCAGCCCGTGGACGGAAATGAACACTGAAGCTTTCTTT.